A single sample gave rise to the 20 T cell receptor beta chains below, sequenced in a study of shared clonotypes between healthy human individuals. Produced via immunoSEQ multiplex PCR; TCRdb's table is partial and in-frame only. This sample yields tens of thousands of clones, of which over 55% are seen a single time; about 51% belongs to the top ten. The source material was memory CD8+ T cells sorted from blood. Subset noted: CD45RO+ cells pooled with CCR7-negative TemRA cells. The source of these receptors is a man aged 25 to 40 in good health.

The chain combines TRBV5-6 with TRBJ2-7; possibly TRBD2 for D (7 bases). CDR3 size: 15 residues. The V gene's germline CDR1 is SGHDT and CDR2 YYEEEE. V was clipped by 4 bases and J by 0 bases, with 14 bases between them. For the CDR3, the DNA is TGTGCCAGCAGCCCCAGGGGAGGGGCCTCCTACGAGCAGTACTTC. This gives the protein CASSPRGGASYEQYF.

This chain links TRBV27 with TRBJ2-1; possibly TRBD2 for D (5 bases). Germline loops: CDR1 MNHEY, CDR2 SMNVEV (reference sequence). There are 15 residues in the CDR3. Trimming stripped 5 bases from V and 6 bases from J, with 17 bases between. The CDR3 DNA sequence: TGTGCCAGCAGTAACCCTTGGGCTCGGGGCAATGAGCAGTTCTTC. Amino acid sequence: CASSNPWARGNEQFF.

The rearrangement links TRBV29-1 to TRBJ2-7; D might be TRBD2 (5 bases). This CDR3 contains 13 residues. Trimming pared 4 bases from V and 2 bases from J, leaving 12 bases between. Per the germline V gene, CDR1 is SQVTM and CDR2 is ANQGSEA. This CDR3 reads CSVVGEKAYEQYF. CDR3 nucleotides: TGCAGCGTTGTCGGGGAAAAGGCCTACGAGCAGTACTTC.

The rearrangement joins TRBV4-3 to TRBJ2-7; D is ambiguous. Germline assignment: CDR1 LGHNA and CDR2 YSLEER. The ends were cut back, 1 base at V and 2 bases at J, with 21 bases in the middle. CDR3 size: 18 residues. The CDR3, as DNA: TGCGCCAGCAGCCAAGGGCTAAAGGTAGGACCGAGAACCTACGAGCAGTACTTC. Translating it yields CASSQGLKVGPRTYEQYF.

The CDR3 here is CASSLSSRLAGGDNEQFF. In DNA form, the CDR3 reads TGTGCCAGCAGCTTATCCTCGCGACTAGCGGGAGGGGACAATGAGCAGTTCTTC. The chain links TRBV7-2 to TRBJ2-1; 14 bases are shared with TRBD2. The CDR3 runs to 18 residues. CDR1 and CDR2 from the germline V gene are SGHTA and FQGNSA. Trimming took 2 bases from V and 5 from J; bases not matched to a gene: 8. The full variable domain, its missing parts supplied by reference TRBV7-2 and TRBJ2-1, is GAGVSQSPSNKVTEKGKDVELRCDPISGHTALYWYRQSLGQGLEFLIYFQGNSAPDKSGLPSDRFSAERTGGSVSTLTIQRTQQEDSAVYLCASSLSSRLAGGDNEQFFGPGTRLTVL.

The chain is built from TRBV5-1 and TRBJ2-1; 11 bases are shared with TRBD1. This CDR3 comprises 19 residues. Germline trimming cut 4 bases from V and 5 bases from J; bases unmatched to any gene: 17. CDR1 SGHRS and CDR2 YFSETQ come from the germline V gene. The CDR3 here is CASSKTGQGVGEPDNEQFF. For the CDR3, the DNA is TGCGCCAGCAGCAAAACGGGACAGGGGGTGGGTGAACCGGACAATGAGCAGTTCTTC.

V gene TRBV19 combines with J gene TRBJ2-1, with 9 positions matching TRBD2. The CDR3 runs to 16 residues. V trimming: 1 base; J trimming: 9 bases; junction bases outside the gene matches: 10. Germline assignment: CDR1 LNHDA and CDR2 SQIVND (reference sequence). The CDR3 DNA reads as TGTGCCAGTAGTATAGTTGCGGGAGGGCCGGAAAGTGAGCAGTTCTTC. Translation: CASSIVAGGPESEQFF.

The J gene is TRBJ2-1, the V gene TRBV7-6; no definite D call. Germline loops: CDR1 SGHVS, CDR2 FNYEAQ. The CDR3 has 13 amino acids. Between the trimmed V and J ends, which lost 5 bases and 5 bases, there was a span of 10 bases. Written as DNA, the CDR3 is TGTGCCAGCAGCAGGAGTCCCCACAATGAGCAGTTCTTC. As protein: CASSRSPHNEQFF.

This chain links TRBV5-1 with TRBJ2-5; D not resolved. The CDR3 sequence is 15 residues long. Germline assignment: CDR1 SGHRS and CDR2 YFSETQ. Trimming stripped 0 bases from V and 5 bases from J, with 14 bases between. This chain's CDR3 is CASSLGSVLGETQYF. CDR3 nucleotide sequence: TGCGCCAGCAGCTTGGGTTCGGTCCTCGGCGAGACCCAGTACTTC.

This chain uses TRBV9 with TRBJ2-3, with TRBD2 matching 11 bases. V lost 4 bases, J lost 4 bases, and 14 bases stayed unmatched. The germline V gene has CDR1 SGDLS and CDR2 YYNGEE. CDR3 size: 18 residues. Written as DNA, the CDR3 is TGTGCCAGCAGCTTCGACTTCTTAGCGGGAGGGAGGGCAGATACGCAGTATTTT. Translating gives CASSFDFLAGGRADTQYF.

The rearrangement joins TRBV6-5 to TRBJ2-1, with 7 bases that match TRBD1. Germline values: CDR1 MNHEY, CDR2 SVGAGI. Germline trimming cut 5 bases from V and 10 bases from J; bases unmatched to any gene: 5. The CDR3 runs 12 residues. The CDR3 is CASSTDRQEQFF. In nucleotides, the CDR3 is TGTGCCAGCAGTACGGACAGGCAAGAGCAGTTCTTC.

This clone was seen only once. The CDR3 DNA reads TGTGCCAGCACTGTACTAGCGGGAGATCAAGAGACCCAGTACTTC. This gives the protein CASTVLAGDQETQYF. The V call is TRBV2, the J call TRBJ2-5; TRBD2 agrees at 11 bases. The CDR3 contains 15 residues. The junction had 6 bases not matched to a gene; V was cut back by 7 bases and J by 2 bases. Germline V CDR1 and CDR2: SNHLY, FYNNEI.

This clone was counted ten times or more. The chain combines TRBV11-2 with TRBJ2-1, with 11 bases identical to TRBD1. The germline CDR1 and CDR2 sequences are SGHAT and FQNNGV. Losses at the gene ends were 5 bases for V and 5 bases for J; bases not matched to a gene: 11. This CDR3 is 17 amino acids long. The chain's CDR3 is CASSKRTGGPGDNEQFF. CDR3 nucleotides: TGTGCCAGCAGCAAGCGGACAGGGGGCCCGGGGGACAATGAGCAGTTCTTC.

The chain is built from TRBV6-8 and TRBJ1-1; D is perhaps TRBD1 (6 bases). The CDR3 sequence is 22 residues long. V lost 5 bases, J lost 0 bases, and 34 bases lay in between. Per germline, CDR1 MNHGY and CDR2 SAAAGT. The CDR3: CASSPNHFTGQIYLLMNTEAFF. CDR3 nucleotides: TGTGCCAGCAGTCCCAACCATTTTACCGGACAGATATACCTTTTGATGAACACTGAAGCTTTCTTT.

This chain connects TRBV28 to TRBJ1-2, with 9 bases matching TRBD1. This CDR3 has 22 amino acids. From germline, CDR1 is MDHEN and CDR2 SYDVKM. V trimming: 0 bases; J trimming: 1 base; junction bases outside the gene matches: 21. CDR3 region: CASSLWSGTGSPSHGDNYGYTF. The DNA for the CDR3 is TGTGCCAGCAGTTTATGGTCCGGGACAGGGTCCCCCTCACACGGAGATAACTATGGCTACACCTTC.

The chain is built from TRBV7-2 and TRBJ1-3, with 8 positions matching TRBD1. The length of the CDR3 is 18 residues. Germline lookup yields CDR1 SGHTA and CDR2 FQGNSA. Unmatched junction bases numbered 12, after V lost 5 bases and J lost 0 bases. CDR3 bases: TGTGCCAGCAGCCCCTCCTGGACAGGGTCGATCTCTGGAAACACCATATATTTT. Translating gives CASSPSWTGSISGNTIYF.

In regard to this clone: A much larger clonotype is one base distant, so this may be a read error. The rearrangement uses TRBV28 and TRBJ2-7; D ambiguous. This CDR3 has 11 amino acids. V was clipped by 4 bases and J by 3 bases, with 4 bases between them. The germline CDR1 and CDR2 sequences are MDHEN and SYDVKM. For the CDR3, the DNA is TGTGCCAGCAGTTACTACTACGAGCAGTACTTC. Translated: CASSYYYEQYF. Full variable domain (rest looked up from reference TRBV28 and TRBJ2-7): DVKVTQSSRYLVKRTGEKVFLECVQDMDHENMFWYRQDPGLGLRLIYFSYDVKMKEKGDIPEGYSVSREKKERFSLILESASTNQTSMYLCASSYYYEQYFGPGTRLTVT.

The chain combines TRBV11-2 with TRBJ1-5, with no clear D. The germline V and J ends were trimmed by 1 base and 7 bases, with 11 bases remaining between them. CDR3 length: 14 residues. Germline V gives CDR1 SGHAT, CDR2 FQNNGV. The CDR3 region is CASSLAGNRQPQHF. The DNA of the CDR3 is TGTGCCAGCAGCTTAGCTGGGAATAGACAGCCCCAGCATTTT.

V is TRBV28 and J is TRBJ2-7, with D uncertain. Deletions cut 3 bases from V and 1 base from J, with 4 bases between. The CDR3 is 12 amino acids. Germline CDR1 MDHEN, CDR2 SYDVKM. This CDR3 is CASSLTSYEQYF. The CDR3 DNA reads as TGTGCCAGCAGTTTGACGTCCTACGAGCAGTACTTC.

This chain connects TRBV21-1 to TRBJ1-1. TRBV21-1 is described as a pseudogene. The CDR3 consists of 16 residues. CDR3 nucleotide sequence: TGTGCCAGCAGCCATGCAATAGCTACACTTCGCACTGAAGCTTTCTTT. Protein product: CASSHAIATLRTEAFF.